The 27 T cell receptor beta chains presented below share a single source sample, sequenced in a study of OX40 agonist ivuxolimab in advanced cancers. Generated by immunoSEQ multiplex PCR, the TCRdb table keeps only in-frame clones and is missing some. The sample holds tens of thousands of clones; around 82% are singletons and the top ten take 5% to 6.5%. Sequencing used CD4+ or CD8+ T cells sorted from blood, obtained in a trial of the OX40 agonist ivuxolimab. These receptors were obtained from an adult with an advanced solid tumor such as melanoma, head and neck, liver or kidney cancer.

The CDR3 loop reads CASSIGAIVGYGYTF. Written as DNA, the CDR3 is TGTGCCAGTAGTATAGGGGCCATTGTCGGCTATGGCTACACCTTC. The chain is built from TRBV19 and TRBJ1-2, with D unresolved. V was pared by 1 base and J by 4 bases, with 13 bases between. Germline V lookup: CDR1 LNHDA, CDR2 SQIVND (reference sequence). The CDR3 runs to 15 residues.

This clone was detected only once. The chain employs TRBV4-1 and TRBJ2-3, with D unresolved. Germline values: CDR1 MGHRA, CDR2 YSYEKL. V shed 4 bases and J shed 7 bases, with 12 bases lying between them. The CDR3 is 13 residues long. The CDR3 here is CASSPNEENTQYF. DNA of the CDR3: TGCGCCAGCAGCCCCAACGAAGAGAATACGCAGTATTTT.

The chain uses TRBV5-5 and TRBJ2-5, with TRBD1 as a possible D gene (6 bases). The germline V gene has CDR1 SGHKS and CDR2 YYEKEE (reference sequence). CDR3 length: 16 amino acids. Between the trimmed V and J ends, which lost 2 bases and 1 base, there was a span of 15 bases. Here the CDR3 reads CASSFTRTVGQETQYF. The CDR3 bases are TGTGCCAGCAGCTTCACTAGGACAGTGGGCCAAGAGACCCAGTACTTC.

This clone was seen only once. J is TRBJ1-1 and V is TRBV29-1; D perhaps matches TRBD1 (5 bases). The CDR3 contains 14 residues. Trimming removed 4 bases at V and 1 base at J, with 13 bases between. The germline V gene encodes CDR1 SQVTM and CDR2 ANQGSEA. CDR3 in amino acids: CSVGGGHSNTEAFF. As DNA, the CDR3 is TGCAGCGTTGGGGGTGGACACTCGAACACTGAAGCTTTCTTT.

The V call is TRBV6-5, the J call TRBJ2-1; 7 bases line up with TRBD2. V lost 0 bases, J lost 2 bases, and 4 bases stayed unmatched. Germline CDR1 and CDR2: MNHEY and SVGAGI. This CDR3 is built from 16 residues. As DNA, the CDR3 is TGTGCCAGCAGTTACTCGTTACGGGGGGCCTACAATGAGCAGTTCTTC. Translating gives CASSYSLRGAYNEQFF.

The V gene is TRBV4-1, the J gene TRBJ1-5; the D gene is possibly TRBD1 (6 bases). The V gene's germline CDR1 is MGHRA and CDR2 YSYEKL. V was trimmed by 5 bases and J by 6 bases, leaving 8 bases between them. CDR3 length: 12 amino acids. DNA of the CDR3: TGCGCCAGCAGCGAGGGGGGTCAGCCCCAGCATTTT. Protein: CASSEGGQPQHF.

The chain is built from TRBV7-9 and TRBJ2-1, with D maybe TRBD1 (5 bases). The CDR3 extends over 12 amino acids. Between the trimmed V and J ends, which lost 4 bases and 4 bases, there was a span of 5 bases. Germline-derived CDR1 and CDR2 are SEHNR and FQNEAQ (reference sequence). The CDR3 loop reads CASSYRYNEQFF. DNA of the CDR3: TGTGCCAGCAGCTACAGGTACAATGAGCAGTTCTTC.

The chain employs TRBV7-2 and TRBJ2-7, with 7 bases aligning to TRBD1. CDR1 and CDR2 (germline): SGHTA, FQGNSA. This CDR3 spans 14 amino acids. V shed 2 bases, J shed 2 bases, and the junction held 3 bases outside the gene matches. DNA for the CDR3: TGTGCCAGCAGCTTACCACAGGGGACCTACGAGCAGTACTTC. Encoded protein: CASSLPQGTYEQYF.

V usage is TRBV7-2 and J usage is TRBJ1-1, with D maybe TRBD1 (5 bases). CDR1 is SGHTA and CDR2 is FQGNSA in the germline V gene. The CDR3 contains 14 residues. Trimming left V 2 bases short and J 2 bases short, with 9 bases between. The CDR3 is CASSLRGLNTEAFF. The CDR3 coding sequence is TGTGCCAGCAGCTTACGGGGGTTAAACACTGAAGCTTTCTTT.

The rearrangement links TRBV4-3 to TRBJ2-7, with D possibly matching TRBD1 (6 bases). Germline V gives CDR1 LGHNA, CDR2 YSLEER. V was trimmed by 1 base and J by 4 bases, leaving 11 bases between them. The CDR3 has 14 amino acids. CDR3 DNA: TGCGCCAGCAGCCAAGCAGGGGTTTCGTACGAGCAGTACTTC. Its protein is CASSQAGVSYEQYF.

The genes are TRBV2 and TRBJ2-2; tentatively, D is TRBD1 (5 bases). CDR3 size: 15 residues. V gave up 4 bases and J gave up 5 bases, with 14 bases separating them. Germline CDR1 reads SNHLY; CDR2 reads FYNNEI. CDR3 region: CASSGVGALTGELFF. The CDR3 DNA reads TGTGCCAGCAGTGGAGTAGGGGCGTTGACCGGGGAGCTGTTTTTT.

The rearrangement uses TRBV5-1 and TRBJ1-3; D uncertain. Germline CDR1 and CDR2: SGHRS and YFSETQ. The CDR3 sequence is 14 residues long. The V end lost 0 bases, the J end lost 8 bases, and 12 bases lay between the germline ends. The CDR3 sequence: CASSLDGRGDTIYF. DNA for the CDR3: TGCGCCAGCAGCTTGGACGGACGGGGAGACACCATATATTTT. Variable domain in full (rest from reference TRBV5-1 and TRBJ1-3): KAGVTQTPRYLIKTRGQQVTLSCSPISGHRSVSWYQQTPGQGLQFLFEYFSETQRNKGNFPGRFSGRQFSNSRSEMNVSTLELGDSALYLCASSLDGRGDTIYFGEGSWLTVV.

The V call is TRBV9, the J call TRBJ2-1; TRBD2 agrees at 7 bases. CDR3 length equals 15 residues. The germline V gene encodes CDR1 SGDLS and CDR2 YYNGEE. V shed 1 base and J 5 bases; nucleotides not matched to a gene: 6. In nucleotides, the CDR3 is TGTGCCAGCAGCGTAATGGCGGGAGCTGACAATGAGCAGTTCTTC. It encodes CASSVMAGADNEQFF.

This chain links TRBV7-2 with TRBJ1-2; a possible D gene is TRBD1 (5 bases). V lost 1 base to trimming and J lost 4 bases, with 7 bases between them. Germline V gene sequence: CDR1 SGHTA, CDR2 FQGNSA. CDR3 size: 13 residues. The CDR3 region is CASSLGGFYGYTF. For the CDR3, the DNA is TGTGCCAGCAGCTTAGGGGGCTTCTATGGCTACACCTTC.

The genes are TRBV29-1 and TRBJ2-7, with D possibly TRBD1 on 5 matching bases. Trimming stripped 5 bases from V and 5 bases from J, with 10 bases between. Looked up from germline, CDR1 is SQVTM and CDR2 is ANQGSEA. The CDR3 sequence is 11 residues long. The CDR3 here is CSVRGRDEQYF. The CDR3 DNA reads as TGCAGCGTTAGGGGCAGGGACGAGCAGTACTTC.

This clone has only a few counts. The V call is TRBV27, the J call TRBJ2-2; 11 bases fit TRBD2. The CDR3 loop spans 17 amino acids. Germline CDR1 is MNHEY and CDR2 is SMNVEV (reference sequence). The ends lost 6 bases at V and 0 bases at J; junction bases unmatched: 6. CDR3 nucleotide sequence: TGTGCCAGCAGGACTGGACTAGCGGGCACGAACACCGGGGAGCTGTTTTTT. Protein: CASRTGLAGTNTGELFF.

This chain connects TRBV7-6 to TRBJ2-3; D perhaps matches TRBD2 (5 bases). Germline CDR1 reads SGHVS; CDR2 reads FNYEAQ. V gave up 2 bases and J gave up 5 bases, with 8 bases separating them. This CDR3 is built from 13 residues. The CDR3 DNA follows: TGTGCCAGCAGCTTAATCCGGGGAGATACGCAGTATTTT. This gives the protein CASSLIRGDTQYF.

The sample holds a few counts of this clone. This sequence joins TRBV14 and TRBJ2-3, with 8 bases lining up with TRBD1. After removal of 2 bases from V and 1 base from J, the junction contained 8 bases not matched to a gene. The CDR3 has 17 residues. Looked up from germline, CDR1 is SGHDN and CDR2 is FVKESK. The CDR3 spells CASSQNFRGPGTDTQYF. For the CDR3, the DNA is TGTGCCAGCAGCCAAAACTTCAGGGGGCCCGGCACAGATACGCAGTATTTT. Complete variable domain (other parts from reference TRBV14 and TRBJ2-3): EAGVTQFPSHSVIEKGQTVTLRCDPISGHDNLYWYRRVMGKEIKFLLHFVKESKQDESGMPNNRFLAERTGGTYSTLKVQPAELEDSGVYFCASSQNFRGPGTDTQYFGPGTRLTVL.

The chain combines TRBV18 with TRBJ1-1, with D tentatively TRBD1 (5 bases). CDR3 length: 15 residues. Trimming pared 3 bases from V and 10 bases from J, leaving 21 bases between. The germline gives CDR1 KGHSH, CDR2 LQKENI. The CDR3 DNA follows: TGTGCCAGCTCACCCGCGTATCGGGACCGCTCGGGAGCTTTCTTT. Amino acid sequence: CASSPAYRDRSGAFF.

The V and J genes are TRBV19 and TRBJ2-5; the D gene is possibly TRBD1 (7 bases). Germline V gene lookup returns CDR1 LNHDA and CDR2 SQIVND (reference sequence). The CDR3 runs 16 residues. Trimming cost V 3 bases and J 3 bases, with 17 bases left between them. CDR3 loop: CASSMVGRGVKETQYF. CDR3 sequence (DNA): TGTGCCAGTAGTATGGTCGGCAGGGGGGTTAAAGAGACCCAGTACTTC.

The chain carries TRBV28 and TRBJ1-5; 7 bases match TRBD1. J was trimmed by 7 bases and V by 6 bases; bases with no gene match: 3. The CDR3 runs 12 residues. CDR1 and CDR2 (germline): MDHEN, SYDVKM. As DNA, the CDR3 is TGTGCCAGCAGGGAGACAGGGCAGCCCCAGCATTTT. Translation: CASRETGQPQHF.

J is TRBJ2-7 and V is TRBV9, with TRBD1 matching 8 bases. The V gene end was trimmed by 4 bases and the J gene end by 7 bases; junction bases not matched to a gene: 10. Germline V CDR1 and CDR2: SGDLS, YYNGEE. The CDR3 contains 14 residues. The CDR3 coding sequence is TGTGCCAGCAGCTCCCGGACAGGGTCCCGGGAGCAGTACTTC. Translated, it gives CASSSRTGSREQYF.

In its sample, this clone was seen a few times. The chain carries TRBV7-2 and TRBJ2-7, with no clear D. Germline V gene lookup returns CDR1 SGHTA and CDR2 FQGNSA. Trimming took off 5 bases at V and 1 base at J, with 15 bases between the two ends. The length of the CDR3 is 15 residues. The CDR3 spells CASSRNTLVSYEQYF. CDR3 nucleotides: TGTGCCAGCAGCCGAAACACGCTAGTTTCCTACGAGCAGTACTTC.

The chain recombines TRBV5-1 with TRBJ2-7; 7 bases align to TRBD1. Per germline, CDR1 SGHRS and CDR2 YFSETQ. The V gene end was trimmed by 2 bases and the J gene end by 9 bases; junction bases not matched to a gene: 14. The CDR3 is 15 residues long. CDR3 nucleotides: TGCGCCAGCAGCTTAGGGGGCACGGGCCCTATGGGGCAGTACTTC. Translating gives CASSLGGTGPMGQYF. Variable domain in full (rest from reference TRBV5-1 and TRBJ2-7): KAGVTQTPRYLIKTRGQQVTLSCSPISGHRSVSWYQQTPGQGLQFLFEYFSETQRNKGNFPGRFSGRQFSNSRSEMNVSTLELGDSALYLCASSLGGTGPMGQYFGPGTRLTVT.

The V call is TRBV6-1, the J call TRBJ1-2; the match to TRBD1 covers 7 bases. V lost 6 bases, J lost 9 bases, and 10 bases stayed unmatched. The CDR3 spans 13 residues. Per germline, CDR1 MNHNS and CDR2 SASEGT. CDR3 in amino acids: CASSRDRVTSYTF. CDR3 coding DNA: TGTGCCAGCAGCCGTGACAGGGTAACCAGCTACACCTTC.

This clone was recorded only once. The DNA for the CDR3 is TGCGCCAGCAGCCACCGGGCGGGGGGGGACTACGAGCAGTACTTC. Amino acid sequence: CASSHRAGGDYEQYF. The rearrangement joins TRBV4-3 to TRBJ2-7; 9 nucleotides agree with TRBD2. From germline, CDR1 is LGHNA and CDR2 YSLEER. The V segment lost 3 bases and the J segment 3 bases; nucleotides outside the gene matches: 6. The length of the CDR3 is 15 residues.

V usage is TRBV5-5 and J usage is TRBJ1-3; TRBD1 aligns across 7 bases. Germline values: CDR1 SGHKS, CDR2 YYEKEE (reference sequence). This CDR3 is 17 amino acids long. J gave up 4 bases and V 2 bases, and 12 bases lay outside the gene matches. In DNA, the CDR3 is TGTGCCAGCAGCTTCCAAGGGACGACAGGGCTAGGAAACACCATATATTTT. This encodes CASSFQGTTGLGNTIYF.